The 29 T cell receptor beta chains given below trace back to one sample, sequenced in a study of OX40 agonist ivuxolimab in advanced cancers. The protocol was immunoSEQ multiplex PCR, while the TCRdb copy is restricted to in-frame clones and leaves out a portion. The sample includes around 21,000 clones, 80% to 90% of them seen just once. Sequences were derived from CD4+ or CD8+ T cells sorted from blood, sampled in a trial of the OX40 agonist ivuxolimab. All receptors derive from an adult with an advanced solid tumor such as melanoma, head and neck, liver or kidney cancer.

Comment on this clone: At one end the junction does not follow the germline gene, possibly because of a read error. The genes are TRBV7-7 and TRBJ2-5, with 8 bases aligning to TRBD2. The CDR3 sequence is 15 residues long. Germline CDR1 SSHAT, CDR2 FNYEAQ (reference sequence). The DNA for the CDR3 is TGTGCTAGCAGCTTAGGCTTAGCGGGGCAAGAGACCCAGTACTTC. It yields the protein CASSLGLAGQETQYF.

The chain couples TRBV6-1 to TRBJ2-3; possible D gene TRBD1, 6 bases. Trimming took off 10 bases at V and 4 bases at J, with 18 bases between the two ends. The CDR3 has 14 residues. Per germline, CDR1 MNHNS and CDR2 SASEGT. CDR3 coding DNA: TGTGCCACCATCCCCGGACAGTCGGCAGATACGCAGTATTTT. The encoded protein is CATIPGQSADTQYF.

The chain couples TRBV19 to TRBJ2-1, with TRBD2 matching over 7 bases. The germline CDR1 and CDR2 sequences are LNHDA and SQIVND (reference sequence). The CDR3 contains 14 residues. The trim removed 5 bases at V and 4 bases at J, leaving 5 bases unmatched. In DNA, the CDR3 is TGTGCCAGTAGTCCCGGGACTACATACAATGAGCAGTTCTTC. Encoded protein: CASSPGTTYNEQFF.

V usage is TRBV5-1 and J usage is TRBJ1-6; possible D gene TRBD1, 5 bases. In germline, CDR1 is SGHRS, CDR2 YFSETQ. V lost 4 bases and J 6 bases, leaving 20 bases between the germline ends. The CDR3 is 17 amino acids. CDR3 DNA sequence: TGCGCCAGCAGCCCACGATCGTTGGGGGGGACTAATTCACCCCTCCACTTT. This gives the protein CASSPRSLGGTNSPLHF.

The J gene is TRBJ1-3, the V gene TRBV27; D gene uncertain. CDR3 length: 14 residues. The V gene's germline CDR1 is MNHEY and CDR2 SMNVEV (reference sequence). The ends were cut back, 0 bases at V and 2 bases at J, with 5 bases in the middle. As DNA, the CDR3 is TGTGCCAGCAGTTTATCAGGTCCTGGAAACACCATATATTTT. It specifies CASSLSGPGNTIYF.

In its sample, this clone was seen a few times. The gene calls are TRBV2 and TRBJ1-1, with 10 bases lining up with TRBD1. The CDR3 consists of 10 residues. CDR1 SNHLY and CDR2 FYNNEI come from the germline V gene. The J segment lost 11 bases and the V segment lost 8 bases, leaving 2 bases of the junction unmatched. As DNA, the CDR3 is TGTGCCAGCGGGGGACAGGGGGCTTTCTTT. Its translation is CASGGQGAFF.

This clone occurred a few times. The gene calls are TRBV19 and TRBJ2-7; the match to TRBD1 covers 7 bases. Trimming at V came to 11 bases and at J to 0 bases, leaving 7 bases not matched to a gene. The CDR3 length is 13 residues. CDR1 and CDR2 (germline): LNHDA, SQIVND (reference sequence). Here the CDR3 DNA reads TGTGCCGAGGGACAGCCGACCTCCTACGAGCAGTACTTC. Residues: CAEGQPTSYEQYF. The full variable domain, completed using reference TRBV19 and TRBJ2-7, is DGGITQSPKYLFRKEGQNVTLSCEQNLNHDAMYWYRQDPGQGLRLIYYSQIVNDFQKGDIAEGYSVSREKKESFPLTVTSAQKNPTAFYLCAEGQPTSYEQYFGPGTRLTVT.

By proportion, this clone is medium-sized (0.01 to 0.1%). The CDR3 nucleotides read TGTGCCAGCAGCCCAAAGGGGCGAACCCTCCACTTT. This translates into CASSPKGRTLHF. The rearrangement links TRBV7-2 to TRBJ1-6; maybe TRBD1 (5 bases). Trimming removed 5 bases at V and 14 bases at J, with 13 bases between. CDR3 length: 12 amino acids. The germline V gene encodes CDR1 SGHTA and CDR2 FQGNSA. Filled out from reference TRBV7-2 and TRBJ1-6, the complete variable domain reads GAGVSQSPSNKVTEKGKDVELRCDPISGHTALYWYRQSLGQGLEFLIYFQGNSAPDKSGLPSDRFSAERTGGSVSTLTIQRTQQEDSAVYLCASSPKGRTLHFGNGTRLTVT.

The chain employs TRBV19 and TRBJ2-2, with 8 positions matching TRBD1. V shed 3 bases and J 6 bases; nucleotides not matched to a gene: 12. The CDR3 has 17 amino acids. From germline, CDR1 is LNHDA and CDR2 SQIVND (reference sequence). Here the CDR3 DNA reads TGTGCCAGTAGTATCTTCTATGGACAGGGATTGCCCGGGGAGCTGTTTTTT. Residues: CASSIFYGQGLPGELFF.

The rearrangement uses TRBV7-2 and TRBJ1-3; the D gene is possibly TRBD1 (6 bases). Trimming removed 3 bases from V and 0 bases from J, with 15 bases in between. This CDR3 contains 17 residues. Per germline, CDR1 SGHTA and CDR2 FQGNSA. CDR3 nucleotide sequence: TGTGCCAGCAGCTTCGGACAGCTCCTGAGCTCTGGAAACACCATATATTTT. This translates into CASSFGQLLSSGNTIYF.

This CDR3 is CASSPPTSAGQETQYF. The CDR3 region has the DNA TGTGCCAGCTCACCACCGACCTCGGCAGGTCAAGAGACCCAGTACTTC. This chain links TRBV18 with TRBJ2-5; D is undetermined. V was pared by 0 bases and J by 2 bases, with 13 bases between. The CDR3 runs 16 residues. Per the germline V gene, CDR1 is KGHSH and CDR2 is LQKENI.

The sample holds one count of this clone. The chain employs TRBV11-2 and TRBJ1-3; D remains ambiguous. CDR1 is SGHAT, CDR2 FQNNGV, per germline. The CDR3 runs to 14 residues. Between the trimmed V and J ends, which lost 3 bases and 6 bases, there was a span of 12 bases. The CDR3 nucleotides are TGTGCCAGCAGCTTGTTGGGCAGCCAAAACACCATATATTTT. Its protein is CASSLLGSQNTIYF.

The chain employs TRBV19 and TRBJ2-7; D might be TRBD2 (6 bases). V gave up 6 bases and J gave up 7 bases, with 19 bases separating them. CDR1 and CDR2 from the germline V gene are LNHDA and SQIVND (reference sequence). The CDR3 runs to 14 residues. The chain's CDR3 is CASSPGLARNEQYF. CDR3 in DNA: TGTGCCAGTAGCCCGGGACTGGCGAGGAATGAGCAGTACTTC.

This sequence joins TRBV2 and TRBJ2-5; 12 nucleotides align to TRBD2. The CDR3 contains 15 residues. V lost 5 bases and J lost 4; bases outside the gene matches: 5. CDR1 is SNHLY and CDR2 is FYNNEI in the germline V gene. For the CDR3, the DNA is TGTGCCAGCAGTCCTAGCGGGGGGGGCGGAGAGACCCAGTACTTC. This sequence encodes CASSPSGGGGETQYF. Full variable domain (missing parts from reference TRBV2 and TRBJ2-5): EPEVTQTPSHQVTQMGQEVILRCVPISNHLYFYWYRQILGQKVEFLVSFYNNEISEKSEIFDDQFSVERPDGSNFTLKIRSTKLEDSAMYFCASSPSGGGGETQYFGPGTRLLVL.

The genes are TRBV6-1 and TRBJ1-3; 8 nucleotides align to TRBD1. CDR1 is MNHNS, CDR2 SASEGT, per germline. V was clipped by 4 bases and J by 5 bases; unmatched bases: 13. CDR3 size: 17 residues. The CDR3 DNA sequence: TGTGCCAGCAGTGCTAGACCCTCTGGACAGGGAAGAAACACCATATATTTT. Translation: CASSARPSGQGRNTIYF.

This chain links TRBV5-1 with TRBJ1-6, with D tentatively TRBD1 (6 bases). Per germline, CDR1 SGHRS and CDR2 YFSETQ. The length of the CDR3 is 15 residues. V shed 4 bases and J shed 0 bases, with 8 bases lying between them. The CDR3 DNA reads TGCGCCAGCAGCGCGGACAGCTCCTATAATTCACCCCTCCACTTT. Amino acids: CASSADSSYNSPLHF.

V usage is TRBV7-9 and J usage is TRBJ1-2; no clear D gene. With 5 bases removed from V and 2 bases from J, the gap between germline ends came to 12 bases. Germline V gene data show CDR1 as SEHNR and CDR2 as FQNEAQ (reference sequence). This CDR3 is 14 amino acids long. CDR3 protein: CASSPGASNYGYTF. The CDR3 DNA reads TGTGCCAGCAGCCCGGGTGCTTCGAACTATGGCTACACCTTC.

This clone was recorded once. The chain uses TRBV5-1 and TRBJ1-5; TRBD1 matches 8 bases. J gave up 6 bases and V 4 bases, and 9 bases lay outside the gene matches. There are 15 residues in the CDR3. Germline loops: CDR1 SGHRS, CDR2 YFSETQ. In DNA, the CDR3 is TGCGCCAGCAGCCCCGACAGGGGAGGGGGTCAGCCCCAGCATTTT. Amino acid sequence: CASSPDRGGGQPQHF.

The rearrangement uses TRBV28 and TRBJ1-6; 9 nucleotides align to TRBD1. Germline CDR1 MDHEN, CDR2 SYDVKM. The ends lost 6 bases at V and 6 bases at J; junction bases unmatched: 21. This CDR3 spans 20 amino acids. The CDR3 sequence is CASSLDRGSFWVPTNSPLHF. CDR3 nucleotides: TGTGCCAGCAGCCTCGACAGGGGGAGTTTTTGGGTGCCAACTAATTCACCCCTCCACTTT.

Within the sample, this clone is hyperexpanded. This chain connects TRBV6-1 to TRBJ1-5, with a possible D match to TRBD1 (5 bases). This CDR3 contains 13 residues. The germline CDR1 and CDR2 sequences are MNHNS and SASEGT. Trimming left V 6 bases short and J 6 bases short, with 12 bases between. DNA for the CDR3: TGTGCCAGCAGAAGGCAGGGAAGTCAGCCCCAGCATTTT. Translation gives CASRRQGSQPQHF.

Note on this clone: One end of the junction is discordant with germline, which a read error may explain. The chain links TRBV27 to TRBJ2-3, with D perhaps assigned TRBD1 or TRBD2 (5 bases each). The CDR3 sequence is 13 residues long. CDR1 and CDR2 (germline): MNHEY, SMNVEV (reference sequence). CDR3 DNA: TGTGCCAGCGGTTTGGGGGGCACAGATACGCAGTATTTT. The encoded protein is CASGLGGTDTQYF.

The rearrangement uses TRBV5-4 and TRBJ1-2; 9 bases match TRBD1. From germline, CDR1 is SGHNT and CDR2 YYREEE (reference sequence). The trim removed 0 bases at V and 4 bases at J, leaving 1 base unmatched. The CDR3 has 14 amino acids. The CDR3 loop reads CASSLGQGGYGYTF. In DNA, the CDR3 is TGTGCCAGCAGCTTGGGACAGGGGGGCTATGGCTACACCTTC. The full variable domain, in which reference TRBV5-4 and TRBJ1-2 provide the parts outside the CDR3, is ETGVTQSPTHLIKTRGQQVTLRCSSQSGHNTVSWYQQALGQGPQFIFQYYREEENGRGNFPPRFSGLQFPNYSSELNVNALELDDSALYLCASSLGQGGYGYTFGSGTRLTVV.

This clone has just one count. The J gene is TRBJ1-6, the V gene TRBV6-1, with D maybe TRBD1 (5 bases). Trimming shortened V by 2 bases and J by 7 bases, and 12 bases separated the two germline ends. Germline V lookup: CDR1 MNHNS, CDR2 SASEGT. There are 15 residues in the CDR3. CDR3 region: CASSEMGQMNSPLHF. CDR3 DNA sequence: TGTGCCAGCAGTGAAATGGGGCAGATGAATTCACCCCTCCACTTT.

The chain links TRBV28 to TRBJ2-3; the D is unclear. Between the trimmed V and J ends, which lost 2 bases and 3 bases, there was a span of 9 bases. Germline CDR1 MDHEN, CDR2 SYDVKM. The CDR3 runs 14 residues. The CDR3 DNA reads TGTGCCAGCAGTTTAACCAGCGAGACAGATACGCAGTATTTT. It codes for CASSLTSETDTQYF.

This sequence joins TRBV19 and TRBJ1-5; no clear D. V was pared by 7 bases and J by 2 bases, with 9 bases between. Germline V lookup: CDR1 LNHDA, CDR2 SQIVND (reference sequence). The CDR3 is 13 amino acids. CDR3 DNA sequence: TGTGCCAGTATTGGGGAGCGCAATCAGCCCCAGCATTTT. It specifies CASIGERNQPQHF.

The chain couples TRBV6-6 to TRBJ2-5, with 9 bases identical to TRBD1. The end of the DNA fits TRBJ2-7 better, so the J call may be wrong. The CDR3 is made up of 14 amino acids. CDR1 and CDR2 from the germline V gene are MNHNY and SVGAGI (reference sequence). The CDR3 protein is CASRAGTGTYEQYF. The CDR3 bases are TGTGCCAGCAGAGCCGGGACAGGGACCTACGAGCAGTACTTC.

This chain joins TRBV5-1 and TRBJ1-2, with a weak D call TRBD1 (5 bases). V lost 1 base and J 6 bases, leaving 13 bases between the germline ends. The germline gives CDR1 SGHRS, CDR2 YFSETQ. This CDR3 region has 14 residues. The CDR3 reads CASSLMGDRDGYTF. CDR3 sequence (DNA): TGCGCCAGCAGCTTGATGGGGGATCGAGATGGCTACACCTTC.

Details on this clone: One end of the junction fails to match germline, which may point to a read error. The chain links TRBV10-3 to TRBJ1-5; 9 positions match TRBD1. This CDR3 comprises 14 residues. Germline V gene lookup returns CDR1 ENHRY and CDR2 SYGVKD. Here the CDR3 reads CASSEDRGNQPQHF. Written as DNA, the CDR3 is TGTGCCAGCAGTGAAGACAGGGGGAATCAGCCCCAGCATTTT.

The V call is TRBV5-1, the J call TRBJ2-1; 7 nucleotides match TRBD2. This CDR3 is 17 amino acids long. CDR1 is SGHRS, CDR2 YFSETQ, per germline. V shed 0 bases, J shed 0 bases, and the junction held 6 bases outside the gene matches. CDR3 bases: TGCGCCAGCAGCTTGGAGGCACCGGGGGGCTCCTACAATGAGCAGTTCTTC. Protein product: CASSLEAPGGSYNEQFF.